The rows below give T cell receptor beta chains drawn from one sample of a study of molecular identifiers for immune sequencing clone quantification. Each CDR3 protein is one row after TCRdb ran MiXCR on the PCR reads. The sample consists of hundreds of thousands of distinct CDR3 sequences, 20% to 25% of them appearing once. The sequencing sample was made of naive CD8+ T cells from blood, with Jurkat cell RNA spiked in. The receptors derive from a human donor in good health. Some libraries in this study had Jurkat cell RNA spiked in. CDR3s include the opening cysteine and the closing phenylalanine or tryptophan. A D gene is named only where the DNA matches it firmly. Clone sizes are given selectively: once, few, many, or a class where the clone is expanded.

J gene: TRBJ2-3
D gene: NA
V gene: TRBV29-1
clone size: NA
CDR3 protein: CSVEEPGPDTQYF
CDR3 DNA: TGCAGCGTTGAGGAGCCAGGGCCTGATACGCAGTATTTT

J gene: TRBJ2-2
D gene: TRBD2
V gene: TRBV7-9
clone size: many
CDR3 protein: CASSLPGLTNTGELFF
CDR3 DNA: TGTGCCAGCAGCTTGCCGGGACTAACGAACACCGGGGAGCTGTTTTTT

J gene: TRBJ2-1
D gene: NA
V gene: TRBV20-1
clone size: few
CDR3 protein: CSARELFSEQFF
CDR3 DNA: TGCAGTGCTAGAGAACTTTTCAGTGAGCAGTTCTTC

J gene: TRBJ1-1
D gene: NA
V gene: TRBV12-3/TRBV12-4
clone size: many
CDR3 protein: CASSLAASTEAFF
CDR3 DNA: TGTGCCAGCAGTTTAGCGGCCAGCACTGAAGCTTTCTTT

J gene: TRBJ2-1
D gene: NA
V gene: TRBV19
clone size: many
CDR3 protein: CASSIDSSARDEQFF
CDR3 DNA: TGTGCCAGTAGTATCGATAGCTCTGCCCGCGATGAGCAGTTCTTC

J gene: TRBJ2-3
D gene: NA
V gene: TRBV4-3
clone size: many
CDR3 protein: CASSFKGTDTQYF
CDR3 DNA: TGCGCCAGCAGCTTTAAGGGGACAGATACGCAGTATTTT

J gene: TRBJ2-5
D gene: NA
V gene: TRBV27
clone size: few
CDR3 protein: CASSSLMGAETRYF
CDR3 DNA: TGTGCCAGCTCCTCCCTTATGGGGGCAGAGACCCGGTACTTC

J gene: TRBJ2-3
D gene: TRBD2
V gene: TRBV12-3/TRBV12-4
clone size: NA
CDR3 protein: CASSHSLAGVQDTQYF
CDR3 DNA: TGTGCCAGCAGTCATTCTCTAGCGGGCGTCCAAGATACGCAGTATTTT

J gene: TRBJ2-1
D gene: TRBD2
V gene: TRBV12-3/TRBV12-4
clone size: few
CDR3 protein: CASSSPPGGIDEQFF
CDR3 DNA: TGTGCCAGCAGTTCCCCCCCGGGAGGAATTGATGAGCAGTTCTTC

J gene: TRBJ2-5
D gene: NA
V gene: TRBV2
clone size: NA
CDR3 protein: CASFYLPWAEEKETQYF
CDR3 DNA: TGTGCCAGCTTTTATCTGCCCTGGGCTGAAGAGAAAGAGACCCAGTACTTC

J gene: TRBJ2-7
D gene: NA
V gene: TRBV11-2
clone size: few
CDR3 protein: CASSPPGETYEQYF
CDR3 DNA: TGTGCCAGCAGCCCCCCCGGGGAAACCTACGAGCAGTACTTC

J gene: TRBJ2-7
D gene: NA
V gene: TRBV29-1
clone size: many
CDR3 protein: CSVVLGGPYEQYF
CDR3 DNA: TGCAGCGTTGTTCTCGGCGGTCCCTACGAGCAGTACTTC

J gene: TRBJ2-3
D gene: TRBD1
V gene: TRBV7-2
clone size: many
CDR3 protein: CASSHTGGYPTDTQYF
CDR3 DNA: TGTGCCAGCAGCCATACAGGGGGTTACCCCACAGATACGCAGTATTTT

J gene: TRBJ2-3
D gene: NA
V gene: TRBV19
clone size: NA
CDR3 protein: CASSIDESGTDTQYF
CDR3 DNA: TGTGCCAGTAGTATAGACGAGAGCGGCACAGATACGCAGTATTTT

J gene: TRBJ2-3
D gene: TRBD2
V gene: TRBV5-8
clone size: many
CDR3 protein: CASSLGTSRTDTQYF
CDR3 DNA: TGTGCCAGCAGCTTGGGGACTAGCAGGACAGATACGCAGTATTTT

J gene: TRBJ2-5
D gene: NA
V gene: TRBV7-6
clone size: NA
CDR3 protein: CASSFMSPSETQYF
CDR3 DNA: TGTGCCAGCAGCTTCATGAGTCCCTCCGAGACCCAGTACTTC

J gene: TRBJ2-1
D gene: TRBD1
V gene: TRBV7-2
clone size: many
CDR3 protein: CASSDWDRYNEQFF
CDR3 DNA: TGTGCCAGCAGCGACTGGGACAGGTACAATGAGCAGTTCTTC

J gene: TRBJ2-7
D gene: NA
V gene: TRBV5-8
clone size: many
CDR3 protein: CASSLERASASYEQYF
CDR3 DNA: TGTGCCAGCAGCCTGGAGAGGGCTAGTGCGAGCTACGAGCAGTACTTC

J gene: TRBJ1-1
D gene: TRBD1
V gene: TRBV18
clone size: few
CDR3 protein: CASSVPPGQVTEAFF
CDR3 DNA: TGTGCCAGCTCAGTACCTCCGGGACAGGTAACTGAAGCTTTCTTT

J gene: TRBJ2-3
D gene: NA
V gene: TRBV12-3/TRBV12-4
clone size: many
CDR3 protein: CASSFSSPDTQYF
CDR3 DNA: TGTGCCAGCAGTTTCAGCAGTCCAGATACGCAGTATTTT

J gene: TRBJ1-1
D gene: NA
V gene: TRBV20-1
clone size: few
CDR3 protein: CSARGPSMNTEAFF
CDR3 DNA: TGCAGTGCTAGAGGGCCGAGCATGAACACTGAAGCTTTCTTT

J gene: TRBJ2-6
D gene: NA
V gene: TRBV6-6
clone size: many
CDR3 protein: CASSSGVSGANVLTF
CDR3 DNA: TGTGCCAGCAGTTCAGGGGTCTCTGGGGCCAACGTCCTGACTTTC

J gene: TRBJ2-1
D gene: NA
V gene: TRBV7-3
clone size: NA
CDR3 protein: CASSVGVGANEQFF
CDR3 DNA: TGTGCCAGCAGCGTCGGGGTAGGGGCCAATGAGCAGTTCTTC

J gene: TRBJ2-5
D gene: NA
V gene: TRBV4-3
clone size: many
CDR3 protein: CASSVKTGGETQYF
CDR3 DNA: TGCGCCAGCAGCGTTAAAACTGGGGGAGAGACCCAGTACTTC

J gene: TRBJ1-6
D gene: TRBD1
V gene: TRBV4-3
clone size: many
CDR3 protein: CASSPILTGGANSPLHF
CDR3 DNA: TGCGCCAGCAGCCCAATTTTAACAGGGGGCGCAAATTCACCCCTCCACTTT

J gene: TRBJ2-7
D gene: NA
V gene: TRBV20-1
clone size: many
CDR3 protein: CSARGGGEADEQYF
CDR3 DNA: TGCAGTGCTAGAGGGGGCGGAGAGGCGGACGAGCAGTACTTC

J gene: TRBJ2-1
D gene: TRBD2
V gene: TRBV29-1
clone size: many
CDR3 protein: CSVLLRLAQGNEQFF
CDR3 DNA: TGCAGCGTTCTCCTGAGACTAGCGCAGGGCAATGAGCAGTTCTTC

J gene: TRBJ2-5
D gene: NA
V gene: TRBV6-6
clone size: few
CDR3 protein: CASSYLVGQGVAGVETQYF
CDR3 DNA: TGTGCCAGCAGTTACCTTGTTGGACAGGGTGTAGCGGGAGTGGAGACCCAGTACTTC

J gene: TRBJ2-3
D gene: NA
V gene: TRBV12-3/TRBV12-4
clone size: NA
CDR3 protein: CASSLAAARTDTQYF
CDR3 DNA: TGTGCCAGCAGTTTAGCAGCGGCTCGCACAGATACGCAGTATTTT

J gene: TRBJ2-5
D gene: NA
V gene: TRBV6-5
clone size: many
CDR3 protein: CASSYNSGQETQYF
CDR3 DNA: TGTGCCAGCAGTTACAATTCAGGCCAAGAGACCCAGTACTTC

J gene: TRBJ2-3
D gene: TRBD2
V gene: TRBV7-2
clone size: many
CDR3 protein: CASSSAFVGTSGATDTQYF
CDR3 DNA: TGTGCCAGCAGCTCCGCGTTCGTAGGGACTAGCGGGGCCACAGATACGCAGTATTTT

J gene: TRBJ1-1
D gene: NA
V gene: TRBV19
clone size: once
CDR3 protein: CASSTPGFTAALF
CDR3 DNA: TGTGCCAGTAGCACCCCAGGATTCACTGCAGCTCTCTTT

J gene: TRBJ2-5
D gene: TRBD2
V gene: TRBV7-9
clone size: many
CDR3 protein: CASSSGLAPETQYF
CDR3 DNA: TGTGCCAGCAGCTCTGGACTAGCCCCAGAGACCCAGTACTTC

J gene: TRBJ2-7
D gene: NA
V gene: TRBV9
clone size: many
CDR3 protein: CASSVAELGEQYF
CDR3 DNA: TGTGCCAGCAGCGTAGCTGAGCTGGGCGAGCAGTACTTC

J gene: TRBJ1-1
D gene: NA
V gene: TRBV29-1
clone size: NA
CDR3 protein: CSVDSMSTEAFF
CDR3 DNA: TGCAGCGTTGACAGTATGAGCACTGAAGCTTTCTTT

J gene: TRBJ2-7
D gene: NA
V gene: TRBV7-6
clone size: few
CDR3 protein: CASSSEPLGVSYEQYF
CDR3 DNA: TGTGCCAGCAGCTCAGAACCCCTAGGGGTCTCCTACGAGCAGTACTTC

J gene: TRBJ2-7
D gene: NA
V gene: TRBV2
clone size: many
CDR3 protein: CASIRGRLYEQYF
CDR3 DNA: TGTGCCAGCATCCGGGGTCGGCTCTACGAGCAGTACTTC

J gene: TRBJ2-3
D gene: TRBD2
V gene: TRBV27
clone size: few
CDR3 protein: CASSETRLAISTDTQYF
CDR3 DNA: TGTGCCAGCAGCGAAACACGACTAGCGATAAGCACAGATACGCAGTATTTT

J gene: TRBJ1-5
D gene: NA
V gene: TRBV12-5
clone size: NA
CDR3 protein: CASGRGQYSDQPQHF
CDR3 DNA: TGTGCTAGTGGGCGCGGACAGTATAGCGATCAGCCCCAGCATTTT

J gene: TRBJ2-7
D gene: NA
V gene: TRBV6-5
clone size: many
CDR3 protein: CASSSGTYEQYF
CDR3 DNA: TGTGCCAGCTCTTCAGGCACCTACGAGCAGTACTTC

J gene: TRBJ2-5
D gene: TRBD1
V gene: TRBV7-9
clone size: many
CDR3 protein: CASSLAAGGETQYF
CDR3 DNA: TGTGCCAGCAGCTTAGCGGCAGGGGGAGAGACCCAGTACTTC

J gene: TRBJ2-2
D gene: NA
V gene: TRBV19
clone size: few
CDR3 protein: CASSITGGYTGELFF
CDR3 DNA: TGTGCCAGTAGTATAACTGGGGGCTACACCGGGGAGCTGTTTTTT

J gene: TRBJ2-3
D gene: NA
V gene: TRBV3-1
clone size: few
CDR3 protein: CASSQESSWVTQYF
CDR3 DNA: TGTGCCAGCAGCCAAGAATCTTCATGGGTGACGCAGTATTTT

J gene: TRBJ1-1
D gene: NA
V gene: TRBV29-1
clone size: many
CDR3 protein: CSATAMNTEAFF
CDR3 DNA: TGCAGCGCAACAGCTATGAACACTGAAGCTTTCTTT

J gene: TRBJ1-1
D gene: NA
V gene: TRBV19
clone size: many
CDR3 protein: CASTLGNTEAFF
CDR3 DNA: TGTGCCAGTACGCTAGGGAACACTGAAGCTTTCTTT